What follows is one TCR beta chain and its context. As yet, its antigen is unknown. This sample is drawn from a study of CXCR3-negative and CXCR3-positive naive CD8 T cells. Findings and caveats of the study: Naive CXCR3-positive cells had TRB CDR3s more hydrophobic than those of CXCR3-negative naive cells. Unlike memory cells, which differed, naive CXCR3-negative and CXCR3-positive cells had similar TRBV-TRBJ usage. For the naive subsets, surface CD5 was similar, and TCR strength was inferred from TRB CDR3 properties.

Through 5' RACE with UMI labels, the TRB cDNA libraries were prepared. One entry per CDR3 protein, without DNA, is what TCRdb gives after re-calling the 5' RACE reads. This sample's table reports roughly 59,000 distinct CDR3 sequences. In germline, CDR1 is SQVTM, CDR2 ANQGSEA. The CDR3 runs 13 residues. The V and J genes are TRBV29-1 and TRBJ2-2; the D gene TCRdb calls, TRBD1, cannot be checked with no DNA. The sequence derives from a human donor in good health. Some clones in this sample may be carry-over from other donors' samples. The sequencing input was naive CXCR3+ CD8+ T cells from blood. Subset indicated: CD45RO-CCR7+CD27+CD95- naive CD8+ T cells expressing CXCR3 (TNR3+). CDR3 sequence: CSVYGTNTGELFF.